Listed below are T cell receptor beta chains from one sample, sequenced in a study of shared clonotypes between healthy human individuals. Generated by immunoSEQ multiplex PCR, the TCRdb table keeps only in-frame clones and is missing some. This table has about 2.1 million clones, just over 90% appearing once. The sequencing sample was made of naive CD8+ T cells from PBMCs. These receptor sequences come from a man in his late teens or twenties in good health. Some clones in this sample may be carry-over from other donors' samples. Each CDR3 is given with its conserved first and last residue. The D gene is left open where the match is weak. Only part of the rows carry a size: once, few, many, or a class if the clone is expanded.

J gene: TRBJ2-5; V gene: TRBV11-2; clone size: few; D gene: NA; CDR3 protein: CASSLSVTQYF; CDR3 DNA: TGTGCCAGCAGCTTGAGTGTGACCCAGTACTTC
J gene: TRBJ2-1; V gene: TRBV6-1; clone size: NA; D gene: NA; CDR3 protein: CASTPSRTYNEQFF; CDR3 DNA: TGTGCCAGCACCCCTAGCAGAACCTACAATGAGCAGTTCTTC
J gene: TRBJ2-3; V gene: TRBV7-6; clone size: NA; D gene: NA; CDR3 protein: CASSLEGPTDTQYF; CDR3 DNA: TGTGCCAGCAGCTTAGAGGGCCCGACAGATACGCAGTATTTT
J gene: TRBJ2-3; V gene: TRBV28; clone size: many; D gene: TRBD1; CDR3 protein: CASSKGQGDTDTQYF; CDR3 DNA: TGTGCCAGCAGTAAAGGACAGGGAGACACAGATACGCAGTATTTT
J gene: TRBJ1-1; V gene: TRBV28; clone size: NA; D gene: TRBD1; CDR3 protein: CASSLTGVNTEAFF; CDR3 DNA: TGTGCCAGCAGTTTGACAGGGGTAAACACTGAAGCTTTCTTT
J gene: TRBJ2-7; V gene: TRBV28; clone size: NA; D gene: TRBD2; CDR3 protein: CASRPAGGSYEQYF; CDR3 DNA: TGTGCCAGCAGGCCAGCGGGAGGGTCCTACGAGCAGTACTTC
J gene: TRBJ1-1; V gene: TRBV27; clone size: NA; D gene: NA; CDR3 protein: CASSLTNTALPAIF; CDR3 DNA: TGTGCCAGCAGTTTAACAAATACAGCGCTTCCGGCCATATTT
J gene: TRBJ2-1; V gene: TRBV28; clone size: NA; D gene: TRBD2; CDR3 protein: CASSLLPPEVAGYYNEQFF; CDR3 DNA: TGTGCCAGCAGTTTACTCCCCCCCGAGGTAGCGGGATATTACAATGAGCAGTTCTTC
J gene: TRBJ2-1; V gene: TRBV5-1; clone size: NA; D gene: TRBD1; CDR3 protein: CASSRRYRDRDPHEQFF; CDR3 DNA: TGCGCCAGCAGTCGGCGGTATCGGGACAGGGACCCACATGAGCAGTTCTTC
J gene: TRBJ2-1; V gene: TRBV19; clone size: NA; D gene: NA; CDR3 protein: CASSIQYNEQFF; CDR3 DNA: TGTGCCAGTAGCATACAGTACAATGAGCAGTTCTTC
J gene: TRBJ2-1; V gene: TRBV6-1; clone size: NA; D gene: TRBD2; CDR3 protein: CASRTSGSLYNEQFF; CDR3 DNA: TGTGCCAGCAGGACTAGCGGGAGCCTTTACAATGAGCAGTTCTTC
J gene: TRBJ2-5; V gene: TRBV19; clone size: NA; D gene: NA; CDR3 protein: CASSISGGQETQYF; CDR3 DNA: TGTGCCAGTAGTATATCCGGGGGCCAAGAGACCCAGTACTTC
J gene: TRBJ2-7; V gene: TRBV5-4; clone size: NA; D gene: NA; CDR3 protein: CASSLLGAREQYF; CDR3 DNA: TGTGCCAGCAGCTTATTGGGGGCTCGTGAGCAGTACTTC
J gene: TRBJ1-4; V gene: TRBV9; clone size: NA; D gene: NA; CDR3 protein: CASSPDLGGEKLFF; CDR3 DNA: TGTGCCAGCAGCCCGGATCTGGGTGGTGAAAAACTGTTTTTT
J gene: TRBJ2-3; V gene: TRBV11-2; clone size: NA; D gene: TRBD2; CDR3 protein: CASSLIRSGRGDTQYF; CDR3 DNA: TGTGCCAGCAGCTTAATCAGAAGCGGGAGGGGAGATACGCAGTATTTT
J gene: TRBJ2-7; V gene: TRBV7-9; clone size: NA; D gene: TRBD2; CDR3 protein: CASSATASGRAYEQYF; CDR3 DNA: TGTGCCAGCAGCGCCACAGCTAGCGGGAGGGCCTACGAGCAGTACTTC
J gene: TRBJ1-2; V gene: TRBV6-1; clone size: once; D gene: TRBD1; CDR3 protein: CASSGGDSPSYGYTF; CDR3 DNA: TGTGCCAGCAGTGGCGGGGACAGCCCCAGCTATGGCTACACCTTC
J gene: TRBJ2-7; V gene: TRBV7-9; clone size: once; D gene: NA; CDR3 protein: CASTTWIGVPSSYEQYF; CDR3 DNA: TGTGCCTCCACAACGTGGATCGGGGTACCAAGCTCCTACGAGCAGTACTTC
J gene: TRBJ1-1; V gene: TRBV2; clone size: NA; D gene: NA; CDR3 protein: CASSEEGPPGEAFF; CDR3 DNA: TGTGCCAGCAGTGAAGAGGGACCGCCGGGGGAAGCTTTCTTT
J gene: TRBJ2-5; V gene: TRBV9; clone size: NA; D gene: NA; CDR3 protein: CASSVTGTHQETQYF; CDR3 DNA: TGTGCCAGCAGCGTGACCGGGACACATCAAGAGACCCAGTACTTC
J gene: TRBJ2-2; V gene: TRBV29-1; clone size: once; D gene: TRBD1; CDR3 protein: CSVEGDRTGELFF; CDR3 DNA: TGCAGCGTTGAAGGGGACAGAACCGGGGAGCTGTTTTTT
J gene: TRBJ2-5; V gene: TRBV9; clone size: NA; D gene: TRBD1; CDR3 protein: CASSARQGQETQYF; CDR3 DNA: TGTGCCAGCAGCGCGAGACAGGGGCAAGAGACCCAGTACTTC
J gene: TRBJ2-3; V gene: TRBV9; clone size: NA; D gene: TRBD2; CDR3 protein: CASNSGSLTDTQYF; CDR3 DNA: TGTGCCAGCAATAGCGGGAGTTTAACAGATACGCAGTATTTT
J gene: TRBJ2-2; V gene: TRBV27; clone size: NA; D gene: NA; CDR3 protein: CASSLIYTNTGELFF; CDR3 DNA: TGTGCCAGCAGTTTAATATATACGAACACCGGGGAGCTGTTTTTT
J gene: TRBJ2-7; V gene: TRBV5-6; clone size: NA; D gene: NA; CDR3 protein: CASSLWGGSDEQYF; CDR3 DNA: TGTGCCAGCAGCCTGTGGGGCGGGTCCGACGAGCAGTACTTC
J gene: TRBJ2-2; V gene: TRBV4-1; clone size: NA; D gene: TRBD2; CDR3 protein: CASSQDFFGRAGAGELFF; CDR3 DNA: TGCGCCAGCAGCCAAGATTTTTTCGGGAGGGCCGGCGCCGGGGAGCTGTTTTTT
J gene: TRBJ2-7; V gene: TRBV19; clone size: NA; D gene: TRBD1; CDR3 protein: CASSTPGQGYEQYF; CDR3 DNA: TGTGCCAGTAGTACCCCGGGACAGGGCTACGAGCAGTACTTC
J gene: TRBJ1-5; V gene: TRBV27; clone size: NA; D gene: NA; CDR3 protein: CASSLLAASNQPQHF; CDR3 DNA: TGTGCCAGCAGTTTACTCGCAGCCAGCAATCAGCCCCAGCATTTT
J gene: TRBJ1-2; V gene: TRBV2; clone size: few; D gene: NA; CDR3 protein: CASRTVYGYTF; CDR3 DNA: TGTGCCAGCAGGACGGTTTATGGCTACACCTTC
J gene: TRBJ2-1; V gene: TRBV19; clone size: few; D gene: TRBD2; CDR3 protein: CASSTLAGGYNEQFF; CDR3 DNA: TGTGCCAGTAGTACCCTAGCGGGAGGGTACAATGAGCAGTTCTTC
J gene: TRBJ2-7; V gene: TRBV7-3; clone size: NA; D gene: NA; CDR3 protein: CASSPVGGRGEQYF; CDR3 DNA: TGTGCCAGCAGCCCGGTGGGGGGCAGGGGCGAGCAGTACTTC
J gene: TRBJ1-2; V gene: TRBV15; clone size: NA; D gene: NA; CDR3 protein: CATSRMGVNYGYTF; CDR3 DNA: TGTGCCACCAGCAGGATGGGGGTGAACTATGGCTACACCTTC
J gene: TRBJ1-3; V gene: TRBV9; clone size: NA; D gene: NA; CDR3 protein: CASSAGDTIYF; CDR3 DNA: TGTGCCAGCAGCGCCGGGGACACCATATATTTT
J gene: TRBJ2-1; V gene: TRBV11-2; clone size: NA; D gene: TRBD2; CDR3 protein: CASSLGPAGGANEQFF; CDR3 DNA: TGTGCCAGCAGCTTAGGCCCAGCGGGAGGGGCGAATGAGCAGTTCTTC
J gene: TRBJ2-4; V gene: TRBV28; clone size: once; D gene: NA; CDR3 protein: CASSSLPQDDIQYF; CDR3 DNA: TGTGCCAGCAGTTCCCTGCCCCAGGATGACATTCAGTACTTC
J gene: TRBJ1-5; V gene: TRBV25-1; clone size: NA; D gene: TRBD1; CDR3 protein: CASSDSSGGRQPQHF; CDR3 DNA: TGTGCCAGCAGTGATTCTTCAGGGGGCCGGCAGCCCCAGCATTTT
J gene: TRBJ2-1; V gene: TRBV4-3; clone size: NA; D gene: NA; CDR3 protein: CASSQTGRTYNEQFF; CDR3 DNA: TGCGCCAGCAGCCAAACGGGTAGAACCTACAATGAGCAGTTCTTC
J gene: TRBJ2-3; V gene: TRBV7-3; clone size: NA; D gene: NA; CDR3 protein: CASSPSGADTQYF; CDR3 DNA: TGTGCCAGCAGCCCTTCAGGTGCAGATACGCAGTATTTT
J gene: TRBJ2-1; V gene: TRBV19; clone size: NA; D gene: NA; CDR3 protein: CASSTVGFSYNEQFF; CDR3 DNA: TGTGCCAGTAGTACGGTAGGGTTCTCCTACAATGAGCAGTTCTTC
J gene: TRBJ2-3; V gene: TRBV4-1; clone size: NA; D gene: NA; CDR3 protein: CASSQDGDSRTDTQYF; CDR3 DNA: TGCGCCAGCAGCCAAGACGGGGACTCGCGCACAGATACGCAGTATTTT
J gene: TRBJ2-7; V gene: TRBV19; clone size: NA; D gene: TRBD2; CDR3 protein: CASSSWTSGSPYEQYF; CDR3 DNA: TGTGCCAGTAGCAGCTGGACTAGCGGGAGTCCCTACGAGCAGTACTTC
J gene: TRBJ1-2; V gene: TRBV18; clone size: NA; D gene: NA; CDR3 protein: CASSPPQVTSYGYTF; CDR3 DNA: TGTGCCAGCTCACCACCACAGGTGACATCCTATGGCTACACCTTC
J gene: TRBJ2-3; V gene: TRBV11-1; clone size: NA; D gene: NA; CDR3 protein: CASSSFPGTPTDTQYF; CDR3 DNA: TGTGCCAGCAGCTCATTTCCCGGGACTCCAACAGATACGCAGTATTTT
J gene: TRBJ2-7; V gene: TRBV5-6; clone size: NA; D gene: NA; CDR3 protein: CASSLGDGIYEQYF; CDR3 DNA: TGTGCCAGCAGCTTGGGGGACGGAATCTACGAGCAGTACTTC
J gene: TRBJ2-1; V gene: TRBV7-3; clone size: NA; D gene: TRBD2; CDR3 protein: CASSLREGIEEQFF; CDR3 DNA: TGTGCCAGCAGCTTGCGGGAGGGGATAGAGGAGCAGTTCTTC
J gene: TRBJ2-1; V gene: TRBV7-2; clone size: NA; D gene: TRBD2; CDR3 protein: CASSLVVLAGAQGYNEQFF; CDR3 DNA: TGTGCCAGCAGCTTAGTGGTGCTAGCGGGAGCTCAGGGCTACAATGAGCAGTTCTTC
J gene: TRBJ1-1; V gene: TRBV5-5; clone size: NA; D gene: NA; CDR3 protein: CASSYRTEGTEAFF; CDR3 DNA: TGTGCCAGCAGCTATCGGACGGAGGGCACTGAAGCTTTCTTT
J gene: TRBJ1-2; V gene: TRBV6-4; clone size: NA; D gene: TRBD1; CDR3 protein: CASSDETGGPNYGYTF; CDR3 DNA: TGTGCCAGCAGTGACGAGACAGGGGGTCCTAACTATGGCTACACCTTC
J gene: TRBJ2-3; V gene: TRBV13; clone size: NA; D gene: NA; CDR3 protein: CASSLVQGGSTDTQYF; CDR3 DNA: TGTGCCAGCAGCTTAGTGCAGGGAGGAAGCACAGATACGCAGTATTTT